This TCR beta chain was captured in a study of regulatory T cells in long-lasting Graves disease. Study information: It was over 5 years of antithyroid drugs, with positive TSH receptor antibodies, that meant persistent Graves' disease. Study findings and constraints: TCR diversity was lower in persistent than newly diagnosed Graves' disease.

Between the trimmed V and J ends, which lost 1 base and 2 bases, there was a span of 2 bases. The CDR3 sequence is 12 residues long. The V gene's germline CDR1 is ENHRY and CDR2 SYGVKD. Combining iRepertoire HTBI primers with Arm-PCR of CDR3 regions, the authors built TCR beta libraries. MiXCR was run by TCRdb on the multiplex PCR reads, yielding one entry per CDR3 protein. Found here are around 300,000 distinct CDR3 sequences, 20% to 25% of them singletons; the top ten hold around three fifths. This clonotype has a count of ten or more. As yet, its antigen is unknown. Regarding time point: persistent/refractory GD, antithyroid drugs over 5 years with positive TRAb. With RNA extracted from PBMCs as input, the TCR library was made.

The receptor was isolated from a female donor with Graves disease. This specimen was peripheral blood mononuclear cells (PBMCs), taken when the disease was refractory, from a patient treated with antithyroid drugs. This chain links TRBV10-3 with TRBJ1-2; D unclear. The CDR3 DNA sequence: TGTGCCATCAGTGAGTTGAACTATGGCTACACCTTC. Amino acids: CAISELNYGYTF.